Listed below are T cell receptor beta chains from one sample, sequenced in a study of blood T cell repertoires in COVID-19. Some clones are missing from TCRdb's copy, which holds only in-frame ones; the method was immunoSEQ multiplex PCR. The table records about 130,000 clones, around 87% of them present only once. Sample: peripheral blood. These receptors were collected from a woman aged 45-60 years who had recovered from COVID-19. CDR3s include the opening cysteine and the closing phenylalanine or tryptophan. The order of the fields is J gene, V gene, D gene, clone size, CDR3 protein, CDR3 DNA. The D gene is left open where the match is weak. The size entry is marked missing in some rows and otherwise reads once, few, many or a size class.

J gene: TRBJ2-7; V gene: TRBV19; D gene: .; clone size: .; CDR3 protein: CASSKSRGSPFVHF; CDR3 DNA: TGTGCCAGTAGTAAAAGTCGAGGGTCCCCTTTTGTGCACTTC
J gene: TRBJ2-1; V gene: TRBV19; D gene: TRBD2; clone size: .; CDR3 protein: CASKAGLKLFF; CDR3 DNA: TGTGCCTCTAAAGCGGGACTTAAGCTGTTCTTC
J gene: TRBJ1-1; V gene: TRBV11-2; D gene: .; clone size: .; CDR3 protein: CASSLNGAGDVGTEAFF; CDR3 DNA: TGTGCCAGCAGCTTAAATGGGGCGGGGGATGTTGGCACTGAAGCTTTCTTT
J gene: TRBJ2-3; V gene: TRBV7-8; D gene: .; clone size: .; CDR3 protein: CASSLAAQGERADTQYF; CDR3 DNA: TGTGCCAGCAGCTTAGCGGCACAGGGTGAAAGGGCAGATACGCAGTATTTT
J gene: TRBJ2-3; V gene: TRBV7-3; D gene: .; clone size: .; CDR3 protein: CASSQLGSSTDTQYF; CDR3 DNA: TGTGCCAGCAGCCAACTCGGGAGTAGCACAGATACGCAGTATTTT
J gene: TRBJ2-7; V gene: TRBV7-2; D gene: .; clone size: once; CDR3 protein: CASSRQGPISYEQYF; CDR3 DNA: TGTGCCAGCAGCCGGCAGGGTCCCATCTCCTACGAGCAGTACTTC
J gene: TRBJ1-1; V gene: TRBV7-2; D gene: .; clone size: .; CDR3 protein: CASSFQSNTEAFF; CDR3 DNA: TGTGCCAGCAGCTTTCAGTCGAACACTGAAGCTTTCTTT
J gene: TRBJ2-1; V gene: TRBV18; D gene: TRBD2; clone size: .; CDR3 protein: CASSPLASGRGNEQFF; CDR3 DNA: TGTGCCAGCTCACCATTAGCGAGCGGGAGGGGTAATGAGCAGTTCTTC
J gene: TRBJ2-7; V gene: TRBV3-1/TRBV3-2; D gene: .; clone size: .; CDR3 protein: CASSQGFSGTYEQYF; CDR3 DNA: TGTGCCAGCAGCCAAGGATTTAGCGGCACCTACGAGCAGTACTTC
J gene: TRBJ1-1; V gene: TRBV21-1; D gene: .; clone size: once; CDR3 protein: CARPIPGSPTTEAFF; CDR3 DNA: TGTGCCAGACCCATCCCCGGGTCCCCAACCACTGAAGCTTTCTTT
J gene: TRBJ1-1; V gene: TRBV19; D gene: .; clone size: .; CDR3 protein: CASSIPGARTEAFF; CDR3 DNA: TGTGCCAGTAGTATCCCAGGGGCGCGCACTGAAGCTTTCTTT
J gene: TRBJ2-3; V gene: TRBV7-3; D gene: .; clone size: .; CDR3 protein: CASAAGSTDTQYF; CDR3 DNA: TGTGCCAGCGCGGCGGGGAGCACAGATACGCAGTATTTT
J gene: TRBJ2-3; V gene: TRBV3-1/TRBV3-2; D gene: TRBD2; clone size: .; CDR3 protein: CASSQASGRGDTQYF; CDR3 DNA: TGTGCCAGCAGCCAAGCGAGCGGGAGGGGAGATACGCAGTATTTT
J gene: TRBJ1-1; V gene: TRBV11-3; D gene: .; clone size: once; CDR3 protein: CASSRPEGTEAFF; CDR3 DNA: TGTGCCAGCAGCCGACCCGAGGGCACTGAAGCTTTCTTT
J gene: TRBJ2-5; V gene: TRBV6-1; D gene: .; clone size: .; CDR3 protein: CASSEAGRHREPQETQYF; CDR3 DNA: TGTGCCAGCAGTGAAGCGGGTCGGCACAGAGAGCCACAAGAGACCCAGTACTTC
J gene: TRBJ1-2; V gene: TRBV10-3; D gene: TRBD1; clone size: .; CDR3 protein: CAITGQGLYGYTF; CDR3 DNA: TGTGCCATCACCGGACAGGGGCTCTATGGCTACACCTTC
J gene: TRBJ2-1; V gene: TRBV2; D gene: TRBD2; clone size: .; CDR3 protein: CASSGTSGRFYNEQFF; CDR3 DNA: TGTGCCAGCAGTGGGACTAGCGGGAGGTTCTACAATGAGCAGTTCTTC